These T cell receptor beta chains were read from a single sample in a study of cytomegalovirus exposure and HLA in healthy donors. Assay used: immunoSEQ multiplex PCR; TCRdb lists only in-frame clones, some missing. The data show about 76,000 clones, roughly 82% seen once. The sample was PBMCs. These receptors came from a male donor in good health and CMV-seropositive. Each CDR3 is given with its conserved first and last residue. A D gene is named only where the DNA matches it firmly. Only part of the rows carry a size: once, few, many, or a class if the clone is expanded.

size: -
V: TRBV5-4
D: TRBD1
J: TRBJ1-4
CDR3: CASSAQGADEKLFF
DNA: TGTGCCAGCAGCGCACAGGGGGCTGATGAAAAACTGTTTTTT

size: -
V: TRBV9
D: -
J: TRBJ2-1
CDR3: CASSVGLSNYNEQFF
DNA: TGTGCCAGCAGCGTAGGACTGTCTAATTACAATGAGCAGTTCTTC

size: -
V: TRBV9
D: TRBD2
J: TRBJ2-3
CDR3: CASSAGTSGQDTQYF
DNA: TGTGCCAGCAGCGCCGGGACTAGCGGGCAGGATACGCAGTATTTT

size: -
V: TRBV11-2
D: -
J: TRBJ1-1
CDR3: CASSLALEQGGMNTEAFF
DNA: TGTGCCAGCAGCTTAGCACTTGAGCAGGGTGGAATGAACACTGAAGCTTTCTTT

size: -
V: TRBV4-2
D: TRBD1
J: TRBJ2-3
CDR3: CASSHVQGALTRTDTQYF
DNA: TGTGCCAGCAGCCACGTACAGGGGGCCCTAACACGTACAGATACGCAGTATTTT

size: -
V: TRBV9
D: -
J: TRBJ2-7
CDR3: CASSVDYGGTYEQYF
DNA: TGTGCCAGCAGCGTAGACTATGGGGGGACCTACGAGCAGTACTTC

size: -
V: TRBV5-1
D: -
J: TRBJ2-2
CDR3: CASSSQLGELTHTDGELFF
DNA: TGCGCCAGCAGCTCACAACTTGGCGAGCTTACACATACAGACGGGGAGCTGTTTTTT

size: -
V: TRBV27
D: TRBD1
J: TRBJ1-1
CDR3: CASSLSNTGGTEAFF
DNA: TGTGCCAGCAGTTTATCAAATACAGGGGGCACTGAAGCTTTCTTT

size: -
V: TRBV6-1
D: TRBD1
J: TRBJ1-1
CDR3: CASTPGQMNTEAFF
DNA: TGTGCCAGCACCCCGGGACAGATGAACACTGAAGCTTTCTTT

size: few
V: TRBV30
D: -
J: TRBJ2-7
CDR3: CAWAELGMGEQYF
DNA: TGTGCCTGGGCTGAACTAGGAATGGGCGAGCAGTACTTC

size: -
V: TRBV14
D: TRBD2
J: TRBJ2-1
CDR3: CASSHVAGVEGNEQFF
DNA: TGTGCCAGCAGCCATGTAGCGGGAGTTGAGGGCAATGAGCAGTTCTTC

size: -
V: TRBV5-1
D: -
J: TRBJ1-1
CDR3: CASSLGSEAFF
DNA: TGCGCCAGCAGCTTGGGTAGCGAAGCTTTCTTT

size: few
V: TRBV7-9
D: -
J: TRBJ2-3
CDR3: CASTPRRESTDTQYF
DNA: TGTGCCAGCACCCCCAGACGGGAGAGCACAGATACGCAGTATTTT

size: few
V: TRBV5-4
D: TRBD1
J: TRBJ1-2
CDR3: CASSLGDRDYGYTF
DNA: TGTGCCAGCAGCTTGGGGGACAGGGACTATGGCTACACCTTC

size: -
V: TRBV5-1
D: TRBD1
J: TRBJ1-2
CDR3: CASSVGQEPYGYTF
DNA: TGCGCCAGCAGCGTGGGACAGGAGCCTTATGGCTACACCTTC

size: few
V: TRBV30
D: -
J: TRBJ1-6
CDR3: CAWGRQGQNSPLHF
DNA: TGTGCCTGGGGCCGCCAGGGACAAAATTCACCCCTCCACTTT

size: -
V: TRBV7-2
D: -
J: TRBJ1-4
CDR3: CASSLDSYEKLFF
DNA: TGTGCCAGCAGCTTAGATTCTTATGAAAAACTGTTTTTT

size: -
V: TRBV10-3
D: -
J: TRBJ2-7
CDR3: CAIRYKGRLSYEQYF
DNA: TGTGCCATCAGATATAAGGGGCGGCTTTCCTACGAGCAGTACTTC

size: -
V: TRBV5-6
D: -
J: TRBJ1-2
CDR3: CASSLVISGFDGYTF
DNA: TGTGCCAGCAGCTTGGTAATTTCGGGGTTTGATGGCTACACCTTC

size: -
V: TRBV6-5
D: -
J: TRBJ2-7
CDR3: CASSYEGAYEQYF
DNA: TGTGCCAGCAGTTACGAAGGGGCCTACGAGCAGTACTTC

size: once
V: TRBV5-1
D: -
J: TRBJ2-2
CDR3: CASRGTASNTGELFF
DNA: TGCGCCAGCCGCGGGACAGCCTCGAACACCGGGGAGCTGTTTTTT

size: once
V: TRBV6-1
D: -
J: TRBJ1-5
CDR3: CASSEGGGPQHF
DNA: TGTGCCAGCAGTGAAGGGGGAGGGCCCCAGCATTTT

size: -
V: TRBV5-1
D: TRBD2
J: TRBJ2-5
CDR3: CASSLGSSGRGETQYF
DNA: TGCGCCAGCAGCTTGGGGTCTAGCGGGAGGGGAGAGACCCAGTACTTC

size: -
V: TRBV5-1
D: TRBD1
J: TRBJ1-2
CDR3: CASSSTGTGDGYTF
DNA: TGCGCCAGCAGTTCGACCGGGACAGGGGATGGCTACACCTTC

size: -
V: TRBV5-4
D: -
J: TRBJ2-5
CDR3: CASSLDPRAGETQYF
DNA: TGTGCCAGCAGCTTGGATCCGAGGGCCGGGGAGACCCAGTACTTC

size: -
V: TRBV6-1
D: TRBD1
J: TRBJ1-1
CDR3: CASRVRGPTNTEAFF
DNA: TGTGCCAGCAGGGTCAGGGGGCCCACGAACACTGAAGCTTTCTTT

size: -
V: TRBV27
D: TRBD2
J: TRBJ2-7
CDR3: CASSFAGLAREQYF
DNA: TGTGCCAGCAGTTTCGCCGGACTAGCGAGGGAGCAGTACTTC

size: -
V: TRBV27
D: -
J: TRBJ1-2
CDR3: CASKQGLGYTF
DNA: TGTGCCAGCAAACAGGGATTGGGCTACACCTTC

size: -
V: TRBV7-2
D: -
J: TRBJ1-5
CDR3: CASSWVGVDQPQHF
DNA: TGTGCCAGCAGCTGGGTAGGGGTTGATCAGCCCCAGCATTTT

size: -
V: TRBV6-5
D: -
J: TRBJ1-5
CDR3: CANLRQTLNQPQHF
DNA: TGTGCCAACCTGAGACAGACTCTAAATCAGCCCCAGCATTTT

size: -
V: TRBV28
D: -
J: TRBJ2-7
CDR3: CASSLPNSYYEQYF
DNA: TGTGCCAGCAGTTTACCAAATAGTTACTACGAGCAGTACTTC

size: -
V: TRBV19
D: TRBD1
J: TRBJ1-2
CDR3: CASSVTGQGFYGYTF
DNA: TGTGCCAGTAGTGTAACGGGACAGGGATTCTATGGCTACACCTTC

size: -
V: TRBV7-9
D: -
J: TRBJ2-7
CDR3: CASSSDRSRQYF
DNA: TGTGCCAGCAGCTCCGACAGGAGTCGCCAGTACTTC

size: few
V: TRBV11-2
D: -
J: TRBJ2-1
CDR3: CASSWGGGPYNEQFF
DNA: TGTGCCAGCAGCTGGGGGGGCGGCCCCTACAATGAGCAGTTCTTC

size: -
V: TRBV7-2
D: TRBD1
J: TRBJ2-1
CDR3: CASSSGQVTSNEQFF
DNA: TGTGCCAGCAGCTCGGGACAGGTTACGTCCAATGAGCAGTTCTTC

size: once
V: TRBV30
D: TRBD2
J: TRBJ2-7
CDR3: CASGTSGKVEQYF
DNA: TGTGCTTCCGGGACTAGCGGGAAGGTCGAGCAGTACTTC

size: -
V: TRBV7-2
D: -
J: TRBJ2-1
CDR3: CASSIGGASYNEQFF
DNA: TGTGCCAGCAGCATTGGGGGGGCCTCCTACAATGAGCAGTTCTTC

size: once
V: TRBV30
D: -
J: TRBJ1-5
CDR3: CAWGLYSNQPQHF
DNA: TGTGCCTGGGGGCTCTATAGCAATCAGCCCCAGCATTTT

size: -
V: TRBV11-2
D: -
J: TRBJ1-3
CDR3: CATRLSSGNTIYF
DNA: TGTGCCACTCGACTAAGCTCTGGAAACACCATATATTTT

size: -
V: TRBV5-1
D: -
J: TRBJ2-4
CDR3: CASSLGQQNIQYF
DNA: TGCGCCAGCAGCTTGGGACAGCAAAACATTCAGTACTTC

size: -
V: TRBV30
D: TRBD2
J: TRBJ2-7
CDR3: CAWSVLGTSGSHEQYF
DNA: TGTGCCTGGAGTGTACTGGGGACTAGCGGTTCCCACGAGCAGTACTTC

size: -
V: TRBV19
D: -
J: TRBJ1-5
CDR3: CASSITGGSNQPQHF
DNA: TGTGCCAGTAGTATAACGGGCGGGAGCAATCAGCCCCAGCATTTT

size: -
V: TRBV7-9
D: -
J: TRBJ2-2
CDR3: CASSPSLDTGELFF
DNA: TGTGCCAGCAGCCCTAGCCTCGACACCGGGGAGCTGTTTTTT

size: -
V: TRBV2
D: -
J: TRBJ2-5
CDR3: CASIADWAQYF
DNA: TGTGCCAGCATCGCGGATTGGGCCCAGTACTTC

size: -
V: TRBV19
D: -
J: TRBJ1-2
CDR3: CASSIRDNRGYTF
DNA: TGTGCCAGTAGTATTCGGGACAACCGTGGCTACACCTTC

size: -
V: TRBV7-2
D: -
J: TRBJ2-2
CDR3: CASSFLVGVGTGELFF
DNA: TGTGCCAGCAGCTTCTTGGTCGGGGTGGGAACCGGGGAGCTGTTTTTT

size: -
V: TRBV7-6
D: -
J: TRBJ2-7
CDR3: CASSLGPYEDYEQYF
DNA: TGTGCCAGCAGCTTAGGTCCCTACGAAGACTACGAGCAGTACTTC

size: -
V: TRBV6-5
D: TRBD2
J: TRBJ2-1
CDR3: CASRTSGNNEQFF
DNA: TGTGCCAGCAGGACTAGCGGTAACAATGAGCAGTTCTTC